Included here is one T cell receptor beta chain sequence, with context. The source of the sample is a study of blood T cell repertoires in COVID-19. Method: immunoSEQ multiplex PCR; TCRdb's copy keeps in-frame clones and lacks some. The table lists some 120,000 clones, around four fifths of them singletons, with about 6% in the top ten. The sequence was obtained from a man older than 75 with active or convalescent COVID-19. The sample taken for sequencing was peripheral blood.

The CDR3 here is CASSYSRQSRNSPLHF. CDR3 sequence (DNA): TGTGCCAGCAGTTACTCTCGACAGTCCCGTAATTCACCCCTCCACTTT. J is TRBJ1-6 and V is TRBV6-5; D possibly corresponds to TRBD1 (5 bases). V dropped 0 bases and J dropped 6 bases, with 12 bases sitting between them. CDR3 length equals 16 residues. The germline gives CDR1 MNHEY, CDR2 SVGAGI.